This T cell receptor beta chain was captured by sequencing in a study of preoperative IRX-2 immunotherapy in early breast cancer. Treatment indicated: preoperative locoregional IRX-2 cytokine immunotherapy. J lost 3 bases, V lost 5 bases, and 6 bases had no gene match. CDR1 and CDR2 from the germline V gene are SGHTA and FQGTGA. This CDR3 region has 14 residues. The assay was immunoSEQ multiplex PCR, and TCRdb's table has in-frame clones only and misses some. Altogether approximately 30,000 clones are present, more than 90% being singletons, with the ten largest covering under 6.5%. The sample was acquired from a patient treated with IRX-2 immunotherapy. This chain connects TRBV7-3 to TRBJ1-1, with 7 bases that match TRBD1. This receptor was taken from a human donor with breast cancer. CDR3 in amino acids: CASSPTGVDTEAFF. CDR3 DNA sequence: TGTGCCAGCAGCCCAACAGGGGTCGACACTGAAGCTTTCTTT.